Presented here are 21 T cell receptor beta chains from one specimen sequenced in a study of blood T cells in healthy people across ages. It was with a sample-barcoded 5' primer and a J-beta primer mix that a second PCR of roughly 6 to 12 cycles was run. TCRdb passed the 5' RACE reads through MiXCR, listing each CDR3 protein once. The data hold roughly 800,000 distinct CDR3 sequences, with approximately 53% observed a single time. Input material: blood. These receptors all stem from an elderly man in good health.

This rearrangement joins TRBV2 to TRBJ1-1; the D is unclear. The V end lost 8 bases, the J end lost 2 bases, and 12 bases lay between the germline ends. Germline V gene lookup returns CDR1 SNHLY and CDR2 FYNNEI. The CDR3 consists of 13 residues. CDR3 bases: TGTGCCAGCGCCGGGAGGCAAAACACTGAAGCTTTCTTT. Residues: CASAGRQNTEAFF.

The chain recombines TRBV6-2 or TRBV6-3 with TRBJ2-1; 12 nucleotides agree with TRBD2. CDR3 size: 15 residues. From germline, CDR1 is MNHEY and CDR2 SVGEGT. The V gene end was trimmed by 6 bases and the J gene end by 4 bases; junction bases not matched to a gene: 4. CDR3 amino acids: CASSLAGGKYNEQFF. CDR3 sequence (DNA): TGTGCCAGCAGCCTAGCGGGAGGGAAATACAATGAGCAGTTCTTC.

Only a few counts were recorded for this clonotype. The chain joins TRBV6-5 to TRBJ1-2; possibly TRBD1 for D (6 bases). Trimming took 6 bases from V and 4 from J, leaving 21 bases between them. The CDR3 sequence is 16 residues long. Germline CDR1 is MNHEY and CDR2 is SVGAGI. The CDR3: CASRTLQGYEFYGYTF. The CDR3 DNA reads as TGTGCCAGCAGGACATTACAGGGATACGAATTCTATGGCTACACCTTC.

The genes are TRBV11-2 and TRBJ1-1; unclear D gene. This CDR3 is 16 amino acids long. V lost 3 bases and J lost 0, with 14 bases in between. CDR1 is SGHAT and CDR2 is FQNNGV in the germline V gene. CDR3 nucleotides: TGTGCCAGCAGCTTCCTCGGTGTAGGGTTGAACACTGAAGCTTTCTTT. Its translation is CASSFLGVGLNTEAFF.

This chain connects TRBV5-1 to TRBJ2-5, with D perhaps assigned TRBD1 or TRBD2 (5 bases each). The V and J ends lost 0 bases and 4 bases respectively, with 10 bases between them. Germline V gives CDR1 SGHRS, CDR2 YFSETQ. The CDR3 is 14 amino acids. DNA for the CDR3: TGCGCCAGCAGCTTGGAAAGGGGAGCAGAGACCCAGTACTTC. This gives the protein CASSLERGAETQYF. The complete variable domain, with remaining parts taken from reference TRBV5-1 and TRBJ2-5, reads KAGVTQTPRYLIKTRGQQVTLSCSPISGHRSVSWYQQTPGQGLQFLFEYFSETQRNKGNFPGRFSGRQFSNSRSEMNVSTLELGDSALYLCASSLERGAETQYFGPGTRLLVL.

This clonotype occurred once. This chain links TRBV28 with TRBJ2-2, with TRBD1 identical over 8 bases. Germline V CDR1 and CDR2: MDHEN, SYDVKM. This CDR3 is 14 amino acids long. After removal of 4 bases from V and 3 bases from J, the junction contained 1 base not matched to a gene. CDR3 sequence reads: CASSYRGYTGELFF. In DNA form, the CDR3 reads TGTGCCAGCAGTTACAGGGGGTACACCGGGGAGCTGTTTTTT.

V is TRBV6-2 or TRBV6-3 and J is TRBJ2-7; 10 bases agree with TRBD2. V was clipped by 7 bases and J by 6 bases; unmatched bases: 6. The CDR3 length is 13 residues. Germline V CDR1 and CDR2: MNHEY, SVGEGT. CDR3 DNA: TGTGCCAGCAACCCTAGCGGGAGTGCCGAGCAGTACTTC. Its protein product is CASNPSGSAEQYF.

This sequence joins TRBV20-1 and TRBJ2-1, with 7 bases identical to TRBD2. V lost 3 bases to trimming and J lost 3 bases; unmatched junction nucleotides: 17. In germline, CDR1 is DFQATT, CDR2 SNEGSKA (reference sequence). The CDR3 consists of 18 residues. The DNA of the CDR3 is TGCAGTGCTAGGGGGGTCGCTAGCGGCCGCGGTAACTACAATGAGCAGTTCTTC. Its translation: CSARGVASGRGNYNEQFF.

This chain connects TRBV5-1 to TRBJ1-1; 8 positions match TRBD1. The CDR3 consists of 14 residues. J gave up 1 base and V 6 bases, and 5 bases lay outside the gene matches. The germline gives CDR1 SGHRS, CDR2 YFSETQ. The CDR3 protein is CASIPGTGNTEAFF. The CDR3 nucleotides are TGCGCCAGCATTCCCGGGACAGGGAACACTGAAGCTTTCTTT.

The V call is TRBV11-2, the J call TRBJ1-1, with unresolved D. There are 15 residues in the CDR3. V lost 0 bases to trimming and J lost 10 bases, with 18 bases between them. The germline gives CDR1 SGHAT, CDR2 FQNNGV. Here the CDR3 reads CASSLDRRPRVAAFF. The CDR3 nucleotides are TGTGCCAGCAGCTTAGATCGGCGACCCCGGGTTGCAGCTTTCTTT.

This chain links TRBV7-9 with TRBJ2-2; D is perhaps TRBD2 (6 bases). The CDR3 has 15 amino acids. Trimming took 5 bases from V and 3 from J, leaving 13 bases between them. Germline values: CDR1 SEHNR, CDR2 FQNEAQ (reference sequence). The CDR3 region is CASSIRRADTGELFF. CDR3 DNA: TGTGCCAGCAGCATTAGGAGGGCGGACACCGGGGAGCTGTTTTTT.

This clonotype was observed a few times. The chain is built from TRBV7-3 and TRBJ2-1; no firm D call. The CDR3 is 17 residues long. Trimming left V 4 bases short and J 5 bases short, with 21 bases between. Germline lookup yields CDR1 SGHTA and CDR2 FQGTGA. The CDR3 sequence is CASSSKTYPFANNEQFF. CDR3 sequence (DNA): TGTGCCAGCAGCTCGAAGACTTATCCCTTCGCCAACAATGAGCAGTTCTTC.

As regards this clonotype: One end of the junction varies from germline; a read error may be responsible. The CDR3 DNA follows: TGTGCCAGCAGCTTAGTCCTGGGAGTCTCTGGGGCCAGCGTCCTGACTTTC. Its protein product is CASSLVLGVSGASVLTF. This sequence joins TRBV13 and TRBJ2-6; TRBD1 or TRBD2 may be the D gene (5 bases each). The germline V gene encodes CDR1 PRHDT and CDR2 FYEKMQ (reference sequence). This CDR3 spans 17 amino acids.

The chain joins TRBV6-1 to TRBJ1-2; 7 nucleotides match TRBD1. CDR3 length: 16 residues. The V segment lost 5 bases and the J segment 0 bases; nucleotides outside the gene matches: 9. CDR1 and CDR2 (germline): MNHNS, SASEGT. CDR3 nucleotides: TGTGCCAGCAGTCTTGACAGGGCCCGCTCTAACTATGGCTACACCTTC. Encoded protein: CASSLDRARSNYGYTF.

In its sample, this clonotype was seen many times. V usage is TRBV4-2 and J usage is TRBJ2-7; TRBD1 or TRBD2 may be the D gene (5 bases each). V shed 1 base and J shed 2 bases, with 9 bases lying between them. Germline-derived CDR1 and CDR2 are LGHNA and YNFKEQ. CDR3 length: 14 amino acids. CDR3 sequence: CASSQGDEAYEQYF. The CDR3 nucleotides read TGTGCCAGCAGCCAAGGGGACGAAGCCTACGAGCAGTACTTC.

The J gene is TRBJ1-1, the V gene TRBV25-1, with 10 bases aligning to TRBD1. Trimming cost V 3 bases and J 5 bases; bases outside gene matches: 3. The CDR3 is made up of 14 amino acids. Germline V gene lookup returns CDR1 MGHDK and CDR2 SYGVNS. CDR3 nucleotide sequence: TGTGCCAGCAGTGACGGGACAGGGGCAACTGAAGCTTTCTTT. Amino acid sequence: CASSDGTGATEAFF.

This clonotype was seen only a few times. The CDR3 loop is CASSPTGAGGDHYGYTF. Written as DNA, the CDR3 is TGTGCCAGCAGCCCCACTGGAGCAGGGGGCGATCACTATGGCTACACCTTC. This chain connects TRBV3-1 to TRBJ1-2, with 8 bases aligning to TRBD1. The V segment lost 4 bases and the J segment 3 bases; nucleotides outside the gene matches: 13. CDR3 length: 17 amino acids. Germline CDR1 is LGHDT and CDR2 is YNNKEL (reference sequence). Full variable domain (rest looked up from reference TRBV3-1 and TRBJ1-2): DTAVSQTPKYLVTQMGNDKSIKCEQNLGHDTMYWYKQDSKKFLKIMFSYNNKELIINETVPNRFSPKSPDKAHLNLHINSLELGDSAVYFCASSPTGAGGDHYGYTFGSGTRLTVV.

The CDR3, as DNA: TGTGCCAGCAGCTTAGAGCCCAAACAAAATGAGCAGTACTTC. This translates into CASSLEPKQNEQYF. The chain joins TRBV11-1 to TRBJ2-7; unclear D gene. Germline CDR1 and CDR2: SGHAT and FQDESV (reference sequence). The CDR3 spans 14 residues. V gave up 1 base and J gave up 7 bases, with 14 bases separating them.

There are a few counts of this clonotype. The V and J genes are TRBV6-5 and TRBJ2-1; perhaps D is TRBD1 or TRBD2 (7 bases each). The CDR3 length is 14 residues. With 7 bases removed from V and 10 bases from J, the gap between germline ends came to 20 bases. Germline CDR1 reads MNHEY; CDR2 reads SVGAGI. The CDR3, as DNA: TGTGCCAGCACCCCAAGGGGGGGCAGGGGGGAGCAGTTCTTC. Protein sequence: CASTPRGGRGEQFF.

This chain joins TRBV20-1 and TRBJ2-1, with TRBD1 matching over 7 bases. The V segment lost 0 bases and the J segment 2 bases; nucleotides outside the gene matches: 4. In germline, CDR1 is DFQATT, CDR2 SNEGSKA (reference sequence). This CDR3 contains 15 residues. CDR3 DNA sequence: TGCAGTGCTAGAGATCCCGGACAGGCCTACAATGAGCAGTTCTTC. Its protein product is CSARDPGQAYNEQFF.

V usage is TRBV12-3 or TRBV12-4 and J usage is TRBJ2-1; 7 nucleotides line up with TRBD1. The ends lost 5 bases at V and 14 bases at J; junction bases unmatched: 9. The CDR3 covers 12 residues. The CDR3 protein is CASSPQQGSKFF. CDR3 nucleotides: TGTGCCAGCAGTCCACAACAGGGGAGTAAGTTCTTC.